This is a list of T cell receptor beta chains from one sample in a study of long-term antiretroviral therapy in people with HIV. The assay was immunoSEQ multiplex PCR, and TCRdb's table has in-frame clones only and misses some. The repertoire includes some 14,000 clones, about 86% of them detected once, and around 18% sits in the top ten. This sample comprised unsorted PBMCs, obtained just before starting antiretroviral therapy. Receptor source: a man aged 40-49 years with HIV. CDR3s include the opening cysteine and the closing phenylalanine or tryptophan. Size tells how often a clone was seen (once, few, many) or the class of an expanded clone, and some rows leave it out.

15,-,TRBV19,CASSIGGRLQETQYF
15,-,TRBV14,CASSQESGLQETQYF
15,-,TRBV7-8,CASSPRVMGNQPQHF
14,-,TRBV6-1,CASSATGWDQPQHF
17,-,TRBV5-1,CASSWDLAGGRTDTQYF
14,once,TRBV10-3,CATSGGAGNQPQHF
15,-,TRBV7-3,CASSQIESSGNTIYF
15,-,TRBV5-1,CASSLDGSSYNEQFF
13,-,TRBV25-1,CASKGVKNTEAFF
15,-,TRBV7-9,CASSLRGQGSYEQYF
14,-,TRBV9,CARAASGTTYEQYF
12,-,TRBV5-6,CASSLVGYEQYF
14,-,TRBV7-9,CASSRADSNQPQHF
16,-,TRBV10-1,CASSDEGDPSTDTQYF
15,-,TRBV19,CASSHDRRANEKLFF
15,-,TRBV30,CAWSDIEGMNTEAFF
13,once,TRBV4-2,CASSQQLVYEQYF
17,-,TRBV7-9,CASSPTVGQGITDTQYF
20,few,TRBV9,CASSVRDRRSGMASNQPQHF
17,-,TRBV7-9,CASSSPALGSWEETQYF
14,-,TRBV19,CATAKGRDVPLVFF